This T cell receptor (beta chain) was profiled in a study of blood T cell repertoires in COVID-19. About the study: Samples of COVID-19 (acute and convalescent) were obtained from the United States, Italy and Spain. The analysed material was cDNA or gDNA that came from T cells, B-cell-depleted T cells, or PBMCs.

As handled by the study authors: The authors estimated nucleated cell counts from reference gene primer amplification. The data were produced by immunoSEQ multiplex PCR, yet TCRdb's version contains in-frame clones alone and is incomplete. That table furnishes V, J and clone size, whereas the DNA furnished D and trimming. The repertoire holds 150,000 to 200,000 clones, with about 87% as singletons. Germline lookup yields CDR1 MNHEY and CDR2 SVGAGI. V lost 3 bases, J lost 6 bases, and 12 bases stayed unmatched. This CDR3 spans 16 amino acids. The material sequenced was peripheral blood. This rearrangement joins TRBV6-5 to TRBJ1-1; 8 bases match TRBD1. The TCR sequence derives from a middle-aged man with active or convalescent COVID-19. The CDR3 loop is CASSYSRQGRKAEAFF. CDR3 nucleotide sequence: TGTGCCAGCAGTTATTCCCGACAGGGGAGAAAGGCTGAAGCTTTCTTT.